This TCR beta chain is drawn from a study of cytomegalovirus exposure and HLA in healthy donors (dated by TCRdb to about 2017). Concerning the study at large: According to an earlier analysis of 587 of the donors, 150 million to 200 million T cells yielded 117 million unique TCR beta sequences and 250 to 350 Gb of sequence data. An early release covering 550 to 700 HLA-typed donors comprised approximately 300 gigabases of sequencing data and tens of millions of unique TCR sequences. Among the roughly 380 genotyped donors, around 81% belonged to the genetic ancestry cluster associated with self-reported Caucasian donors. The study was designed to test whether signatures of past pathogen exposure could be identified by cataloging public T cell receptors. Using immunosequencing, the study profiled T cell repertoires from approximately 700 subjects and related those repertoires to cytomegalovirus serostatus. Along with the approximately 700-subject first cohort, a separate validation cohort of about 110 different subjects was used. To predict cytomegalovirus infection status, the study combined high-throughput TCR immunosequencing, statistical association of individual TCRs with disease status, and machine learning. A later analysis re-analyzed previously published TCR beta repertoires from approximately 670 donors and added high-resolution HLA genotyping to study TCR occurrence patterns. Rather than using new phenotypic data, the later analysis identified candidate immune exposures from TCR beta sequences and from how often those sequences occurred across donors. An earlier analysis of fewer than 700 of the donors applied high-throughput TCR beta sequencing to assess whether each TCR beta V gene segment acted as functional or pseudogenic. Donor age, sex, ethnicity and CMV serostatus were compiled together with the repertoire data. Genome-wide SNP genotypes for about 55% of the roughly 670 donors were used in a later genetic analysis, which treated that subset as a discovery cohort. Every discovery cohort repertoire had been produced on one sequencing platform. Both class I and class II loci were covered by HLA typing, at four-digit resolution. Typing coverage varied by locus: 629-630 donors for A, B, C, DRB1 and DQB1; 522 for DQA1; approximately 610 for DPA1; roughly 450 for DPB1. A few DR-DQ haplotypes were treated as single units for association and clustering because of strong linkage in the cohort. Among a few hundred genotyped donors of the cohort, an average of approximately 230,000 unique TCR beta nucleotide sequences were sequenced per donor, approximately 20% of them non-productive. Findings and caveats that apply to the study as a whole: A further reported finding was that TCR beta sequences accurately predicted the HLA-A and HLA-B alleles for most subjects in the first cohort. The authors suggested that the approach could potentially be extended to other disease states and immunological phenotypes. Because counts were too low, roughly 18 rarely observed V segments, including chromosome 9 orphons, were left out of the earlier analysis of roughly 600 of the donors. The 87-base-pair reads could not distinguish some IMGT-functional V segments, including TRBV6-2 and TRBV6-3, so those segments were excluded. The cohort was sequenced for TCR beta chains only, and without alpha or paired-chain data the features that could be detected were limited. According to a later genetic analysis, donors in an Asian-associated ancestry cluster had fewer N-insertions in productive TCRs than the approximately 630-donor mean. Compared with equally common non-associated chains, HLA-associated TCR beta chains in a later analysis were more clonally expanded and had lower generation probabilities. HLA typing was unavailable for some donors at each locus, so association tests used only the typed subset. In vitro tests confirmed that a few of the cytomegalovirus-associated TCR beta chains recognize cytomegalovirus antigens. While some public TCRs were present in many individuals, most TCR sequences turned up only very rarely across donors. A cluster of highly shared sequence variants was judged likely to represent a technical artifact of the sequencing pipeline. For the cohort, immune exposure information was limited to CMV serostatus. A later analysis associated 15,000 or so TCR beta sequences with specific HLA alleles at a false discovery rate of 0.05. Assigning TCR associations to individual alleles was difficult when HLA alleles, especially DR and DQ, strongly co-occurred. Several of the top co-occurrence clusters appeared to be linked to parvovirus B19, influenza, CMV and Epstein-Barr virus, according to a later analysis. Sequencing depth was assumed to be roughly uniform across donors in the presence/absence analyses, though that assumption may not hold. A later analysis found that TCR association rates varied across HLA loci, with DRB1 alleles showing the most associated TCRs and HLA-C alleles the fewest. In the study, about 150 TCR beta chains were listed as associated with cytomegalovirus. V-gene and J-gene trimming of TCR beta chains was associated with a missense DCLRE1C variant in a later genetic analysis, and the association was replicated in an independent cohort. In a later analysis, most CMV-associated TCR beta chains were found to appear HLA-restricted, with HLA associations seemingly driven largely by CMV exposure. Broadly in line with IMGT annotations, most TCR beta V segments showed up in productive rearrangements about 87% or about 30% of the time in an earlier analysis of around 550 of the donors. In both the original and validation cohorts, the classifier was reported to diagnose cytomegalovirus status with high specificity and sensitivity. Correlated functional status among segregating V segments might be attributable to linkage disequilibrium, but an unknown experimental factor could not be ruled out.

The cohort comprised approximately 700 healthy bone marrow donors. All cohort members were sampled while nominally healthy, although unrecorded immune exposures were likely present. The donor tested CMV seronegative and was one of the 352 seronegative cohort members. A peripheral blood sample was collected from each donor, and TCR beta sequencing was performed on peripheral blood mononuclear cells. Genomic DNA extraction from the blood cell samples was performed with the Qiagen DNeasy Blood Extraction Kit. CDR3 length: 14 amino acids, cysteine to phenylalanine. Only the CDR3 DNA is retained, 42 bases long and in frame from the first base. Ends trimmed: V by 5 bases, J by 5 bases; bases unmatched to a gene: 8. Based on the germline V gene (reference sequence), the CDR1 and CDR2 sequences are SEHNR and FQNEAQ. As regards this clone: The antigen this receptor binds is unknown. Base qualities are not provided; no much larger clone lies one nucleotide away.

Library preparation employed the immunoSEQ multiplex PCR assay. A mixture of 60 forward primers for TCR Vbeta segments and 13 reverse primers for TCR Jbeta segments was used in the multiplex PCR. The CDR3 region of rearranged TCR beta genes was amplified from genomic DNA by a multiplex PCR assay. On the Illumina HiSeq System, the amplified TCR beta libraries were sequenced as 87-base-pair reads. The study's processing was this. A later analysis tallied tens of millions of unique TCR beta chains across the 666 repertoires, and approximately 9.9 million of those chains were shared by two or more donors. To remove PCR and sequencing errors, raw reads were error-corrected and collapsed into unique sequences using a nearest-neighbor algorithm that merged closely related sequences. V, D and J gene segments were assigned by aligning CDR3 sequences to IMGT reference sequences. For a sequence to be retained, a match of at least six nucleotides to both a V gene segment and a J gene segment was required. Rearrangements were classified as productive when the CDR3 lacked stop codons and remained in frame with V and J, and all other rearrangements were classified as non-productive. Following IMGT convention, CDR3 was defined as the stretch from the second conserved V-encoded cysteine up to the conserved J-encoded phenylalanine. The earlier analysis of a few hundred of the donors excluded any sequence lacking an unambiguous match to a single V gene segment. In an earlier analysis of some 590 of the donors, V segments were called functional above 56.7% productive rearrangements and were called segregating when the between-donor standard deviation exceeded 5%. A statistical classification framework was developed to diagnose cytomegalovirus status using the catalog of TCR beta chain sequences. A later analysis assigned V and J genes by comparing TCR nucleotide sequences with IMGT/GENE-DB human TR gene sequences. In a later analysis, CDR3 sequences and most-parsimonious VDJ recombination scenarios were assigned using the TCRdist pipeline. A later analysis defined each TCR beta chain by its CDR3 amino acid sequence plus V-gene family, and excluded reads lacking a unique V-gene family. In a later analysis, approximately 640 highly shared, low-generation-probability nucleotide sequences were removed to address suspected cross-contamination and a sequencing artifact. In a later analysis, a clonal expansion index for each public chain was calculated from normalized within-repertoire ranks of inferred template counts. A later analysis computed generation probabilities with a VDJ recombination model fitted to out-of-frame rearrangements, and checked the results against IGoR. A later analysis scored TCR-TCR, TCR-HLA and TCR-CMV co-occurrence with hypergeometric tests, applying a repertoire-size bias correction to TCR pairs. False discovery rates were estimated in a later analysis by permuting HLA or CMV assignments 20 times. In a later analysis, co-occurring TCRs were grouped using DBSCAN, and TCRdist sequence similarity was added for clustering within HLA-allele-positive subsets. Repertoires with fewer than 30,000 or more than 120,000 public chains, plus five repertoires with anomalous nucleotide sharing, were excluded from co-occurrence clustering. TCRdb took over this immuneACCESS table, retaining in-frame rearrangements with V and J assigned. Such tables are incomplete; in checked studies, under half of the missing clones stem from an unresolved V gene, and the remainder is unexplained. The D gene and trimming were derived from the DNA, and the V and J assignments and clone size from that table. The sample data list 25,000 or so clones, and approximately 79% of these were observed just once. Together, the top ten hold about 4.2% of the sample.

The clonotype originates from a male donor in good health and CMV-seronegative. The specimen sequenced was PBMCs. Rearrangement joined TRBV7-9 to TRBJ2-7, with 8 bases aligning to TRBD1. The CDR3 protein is CASSARTGSHEQYF. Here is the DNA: TGTGCCAGCAGCGCCCGGACAGGGAGCCACGAGCAGTACTTC.